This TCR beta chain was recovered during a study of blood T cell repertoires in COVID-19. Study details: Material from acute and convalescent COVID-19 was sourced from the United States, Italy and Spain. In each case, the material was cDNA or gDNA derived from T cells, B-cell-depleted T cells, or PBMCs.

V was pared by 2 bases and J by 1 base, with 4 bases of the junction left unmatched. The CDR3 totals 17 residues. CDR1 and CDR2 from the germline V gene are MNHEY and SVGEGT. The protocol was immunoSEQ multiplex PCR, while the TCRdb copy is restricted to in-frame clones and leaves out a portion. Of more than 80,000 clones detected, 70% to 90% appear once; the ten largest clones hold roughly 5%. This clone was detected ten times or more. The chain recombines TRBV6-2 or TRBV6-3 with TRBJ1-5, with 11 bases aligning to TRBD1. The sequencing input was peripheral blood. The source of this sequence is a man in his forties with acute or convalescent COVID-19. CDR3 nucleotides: TGTGCCAGCAGTTACGGACAGGGGGCAGAGAGCAATCAGCCCCAGCATTTT. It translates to CASSYGQGAESNQPQHF.